This T cell receptor (beta chain) was sequenced during a study of blood T cell repertoires in COVID-19. Across the whole study: PBMCs, B-cell-depleted T cells, or T cells were the source of the cDNA or gDNA that made up the material.

Using immunoSEQ multiplex PCR, the repertoire was profiled, and TCRdb retains in-frame clones only, with some absent. The sample holds 30,000 to 35,000 clones, about 92% seen once. There are 13 residues in the CDR3. CDR1 MNHEY and CDR2 SMNVEV come from the germline V gene (reference sequence). The V gene lost 4 bases and the J gene lost 3 bases, with 10 bases spanning the gap. The V gene is TRBV27, the J gene TRBJ2-7, with a weak D call TRBD1 (6 bases). The receptor comes from an elderly man with acute or convalescent COVID-19. Material for sequencing was peripheral blood. The CDR3 is CASSYQQGYEQYF. CDR3 DNA sequence: TGTGCCAGCAGTTACCAACAGGGCTACGAGCAGTACTTC.